Following are 4 T cell receptor beta chains from one sample sequenced in a study of beta chain features in type 1 diabetes. Investigators reverse transcribed all isolated RNA, so they sequenced expressed TCRB transcripts. Only in-frame clones appear in the TCRdb table, and some are missing; sequencing was by immunoSEQ multiplex PCR. The sample holds around 200,000 clones, about 13% seen once. The sample was central memory CD4+ T cells from blood. The receptors were gathered from a woman aged 18-35 years in good health.

This chain uses TRBV5-6 with TRBJ1-2; 9 positions match TRBD1. Germline V gene lookup returns CDR1 SGHDT and CDR2 YYEEEE. V was pared by 4 bases and J by 10 bases, with 8 bases of the junction left unmatched. The CDR3 covers 13 residues. This CDR3 reads CASSLGQGLYYTF. DNA for the CDR3: TGTGCCAGCAGCCTGGGACAGGGCCTTTACTACACCTTC.

With respect to this clone: This CDR3 is also generated by other DNA sequences in the sample. The chain uses TRBV9 and TRBJ2-1; TRBD2 might be the D (6 bases). The germline V gene encodes CDR1 SGDLS and CDR2 YYNGEE. Deletions cut 2 bases from V and 7 bases from J, with 16 bases between. CDR3 length: 15 amino acids. CDR3 region: CASSVYSGRVNEQFF. The CDR3 DNA sequence: TGTGCCAGCAGCGTTTATTCCGGGAGAGTAAATGAGCAGTTCTTC.

CDR3 protein: CASSGQGLGRQYF. CDR3 sequence (DNA): TGTGCCAGCAGTGGACAGGGGCTAGGTCGGCAGTACTTC. The rearrangement uses TRBV28 and TRBJ2-7; TRBD1 aligns across 9 bases. This CDR3 is built from 13 residues. Germline loops: CDR1 MDHEN, CDR2 SYDVKM. The V and J ends lost 5 bases and 9 bases, in that order; junction bases with no gene match: 8.

This clone was detected only a few times. The chain links TRBV5-4 to TRBJ2-2; 7 bases fit TRBD2. The V gene end was trimmed by 7 bases and the J gene end by 1 base; junction bases not matched to a gene: 10. Germline loops: CDR1 SGHNT, CDR2 YYREEE (reference sequence). CDR3 length: 16 amino acids. CDR3 sequence: CASGLRGGRNTGELFF. DNA of the CDR3: TGTGCCAGCGGCCTCCGAGGCGGGAGGAACACCGGGGAGCTGTTTTTT.